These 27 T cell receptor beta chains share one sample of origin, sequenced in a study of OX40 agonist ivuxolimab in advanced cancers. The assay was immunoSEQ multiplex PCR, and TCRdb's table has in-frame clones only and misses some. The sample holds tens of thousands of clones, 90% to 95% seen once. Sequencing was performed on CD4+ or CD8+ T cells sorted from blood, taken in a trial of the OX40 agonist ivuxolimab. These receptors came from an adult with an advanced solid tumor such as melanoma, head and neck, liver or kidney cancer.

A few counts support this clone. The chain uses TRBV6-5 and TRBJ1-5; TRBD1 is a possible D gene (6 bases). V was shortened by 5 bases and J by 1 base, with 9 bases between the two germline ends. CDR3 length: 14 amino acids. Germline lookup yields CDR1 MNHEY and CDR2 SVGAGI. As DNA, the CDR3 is TGTGCCAGCAGTGGACAGCTCAGCAATCAGCCCCAGCATTTT. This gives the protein CASSGQLSNQPQHF.

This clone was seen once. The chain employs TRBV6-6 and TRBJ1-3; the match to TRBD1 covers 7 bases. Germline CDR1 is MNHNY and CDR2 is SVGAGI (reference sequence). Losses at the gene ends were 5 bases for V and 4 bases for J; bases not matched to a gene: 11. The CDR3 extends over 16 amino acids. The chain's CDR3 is CASSQLSGGGGNTIYF. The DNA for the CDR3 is TGTGCCAGCAGTCAATTATCAGGGGGAGGAGGAAACACCATATATTTT.

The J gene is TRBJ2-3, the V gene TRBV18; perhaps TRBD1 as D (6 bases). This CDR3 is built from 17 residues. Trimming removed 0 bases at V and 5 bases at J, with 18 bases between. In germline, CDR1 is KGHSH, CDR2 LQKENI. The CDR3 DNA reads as TGTGCCAGCTCACCACCGGTACTGGGGGCGCAGGAAGATACGCAGTATTTT. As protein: CASSPPVLGAQEDTQYF.

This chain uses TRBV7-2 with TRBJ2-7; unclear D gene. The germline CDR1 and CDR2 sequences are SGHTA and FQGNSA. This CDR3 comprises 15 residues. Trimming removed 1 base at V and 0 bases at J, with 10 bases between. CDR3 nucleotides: TGTGCCAGCAGCTTAGGTCCGGTGACCTCCTACGAGCAGTACTTC. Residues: CASSLGPVTSYEQYF.

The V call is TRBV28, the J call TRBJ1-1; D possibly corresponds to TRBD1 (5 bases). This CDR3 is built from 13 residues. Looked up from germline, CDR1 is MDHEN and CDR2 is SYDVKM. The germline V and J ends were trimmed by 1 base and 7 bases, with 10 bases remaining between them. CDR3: CASSLSGTVEAFF. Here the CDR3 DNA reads TGTGCCAGCAGTTTATCTGGGACGGTTGAAGCTTTCTTT.

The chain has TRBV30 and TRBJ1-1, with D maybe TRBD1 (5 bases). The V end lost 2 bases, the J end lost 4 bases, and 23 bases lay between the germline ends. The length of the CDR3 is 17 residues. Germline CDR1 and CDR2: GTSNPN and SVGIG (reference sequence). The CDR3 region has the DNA TGTGCCTGGAGTTCGCCCCCCCACAGGCCCGAGGGCACTGAAGCTTTCTTT. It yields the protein CAWSSPPHRPEGTEAFF.

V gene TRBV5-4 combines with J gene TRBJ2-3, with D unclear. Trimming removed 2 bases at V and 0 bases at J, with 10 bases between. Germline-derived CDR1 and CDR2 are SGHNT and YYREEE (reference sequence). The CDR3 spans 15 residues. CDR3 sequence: CASSFKGFSTDTQYF. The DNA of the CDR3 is TGTGCCAGCAGCTTTAAAGGCTTCAGCACAGATACGCAGTATTTT.

The CDR3 region has the DNA TGTGCCAGCACTACGAGGGGCTCTGGGGCCAACGTCCTGACTTTC. Translating it yields CASTTRGSGANVLTF. This rearrangement joins TRBV6-1 to TRBJ2-6; possibly TRBD1 or TRBD2 for D (5 bases each). Germline lookup yields CDR1 MNHNS and CDR2 SASEGT. This CDR3 comprises 15 residues. The V end was cut by 7 bases, the J end by 0 bases, with 10 bases between.

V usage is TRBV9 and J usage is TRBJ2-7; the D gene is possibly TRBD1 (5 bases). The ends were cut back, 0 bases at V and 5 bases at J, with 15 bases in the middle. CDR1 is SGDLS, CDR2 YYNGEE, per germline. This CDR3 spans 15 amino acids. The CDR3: CASSVGGRAFDEQYF. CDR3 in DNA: TGTGCCAGCAGCGTAGGGGGCAGGGCTTTTGACGAGCAGTACTTC.

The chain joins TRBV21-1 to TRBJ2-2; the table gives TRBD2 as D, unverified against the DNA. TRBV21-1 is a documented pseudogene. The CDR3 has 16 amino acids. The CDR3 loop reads CASSNGLAGVMGELFF. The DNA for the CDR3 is TGTGCCAGCAGCAACGGACTAGCGGGAGTTATGGGGGAGCTGTTTTTT.

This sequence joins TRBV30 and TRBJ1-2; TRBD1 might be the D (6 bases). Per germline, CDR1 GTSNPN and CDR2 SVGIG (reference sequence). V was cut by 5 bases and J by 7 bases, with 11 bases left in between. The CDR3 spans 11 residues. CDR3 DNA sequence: TGTGCCTGGGGTGGACAGCCTGGCTACACCTTC. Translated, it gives CAWGGQPGYTF.

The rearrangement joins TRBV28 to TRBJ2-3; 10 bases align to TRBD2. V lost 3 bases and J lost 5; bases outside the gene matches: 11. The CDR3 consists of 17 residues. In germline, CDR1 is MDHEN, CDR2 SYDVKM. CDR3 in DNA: TGTGCCAGCAGTTTCCCCCCTAGCGGGAGAACCGTAGATACGCAGTATTTT. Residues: CASSFPPSGRTVDTQYF.

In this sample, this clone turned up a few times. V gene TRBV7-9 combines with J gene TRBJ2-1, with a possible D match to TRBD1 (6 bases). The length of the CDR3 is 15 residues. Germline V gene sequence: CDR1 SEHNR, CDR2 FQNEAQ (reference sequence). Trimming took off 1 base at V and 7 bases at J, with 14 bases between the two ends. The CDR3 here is CASSLGQAYVNEQFF. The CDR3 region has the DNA TGTGCCAGCAGCTTAGGACAGGCCTACGTGAATGAGCAGTTCTTC.

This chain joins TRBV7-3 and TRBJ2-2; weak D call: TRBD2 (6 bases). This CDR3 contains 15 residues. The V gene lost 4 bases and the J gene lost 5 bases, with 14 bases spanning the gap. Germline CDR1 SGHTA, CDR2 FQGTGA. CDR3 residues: CASSSGGVWTGELFF. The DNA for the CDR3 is TGTGCCAGCAGCTCCGGCGGGGTGTGGACCGGGGAGCTGTTTTTT.

Written as DNA, the CDR3 is TGCGCCAGCAGCCAAGCCCGAGGTGGGGCTAGCGGGAGGGGTCGAGATACGCAGTATTTT. This encodes CASSQARGGASGRGRDTQYF. This chain links TRBV4-1 with TRBJ2-3, with 12 bases that match TRBD2. CDR1 is MGHRA and CDR2 is YSYEKL in the germline V gene. This CDR3 has 20 amino acids. Trimming cost V 1 base and J 5 bases; bases outside gene matches: 16.

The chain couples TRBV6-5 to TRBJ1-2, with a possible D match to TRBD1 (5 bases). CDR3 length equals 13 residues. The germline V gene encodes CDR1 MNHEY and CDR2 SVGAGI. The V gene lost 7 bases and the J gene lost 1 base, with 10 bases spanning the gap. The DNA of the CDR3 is TGTGCCAGCAAGAGACAGCTTAACTATGGCTACACCTTC. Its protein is CASKRQLNYGYTF.

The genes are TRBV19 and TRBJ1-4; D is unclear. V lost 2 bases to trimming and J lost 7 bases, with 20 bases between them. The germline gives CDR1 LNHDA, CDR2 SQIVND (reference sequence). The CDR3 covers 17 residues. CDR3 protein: CASSIMTGKRSGEKLFF. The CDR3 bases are TGTGCCAGTAGTATAATGACGGGGAAACGGAGCGGTGAAAAACTGTTTTTT.

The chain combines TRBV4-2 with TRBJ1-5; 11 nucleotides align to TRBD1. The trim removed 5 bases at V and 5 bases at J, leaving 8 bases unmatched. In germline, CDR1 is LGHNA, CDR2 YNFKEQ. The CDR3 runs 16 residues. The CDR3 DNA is TGTGCCAGCAGCGTCCACTGGACAGGGGGCTATCAGCCCCAGCATTTT. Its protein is CASSVHWTGGYQPQHF.

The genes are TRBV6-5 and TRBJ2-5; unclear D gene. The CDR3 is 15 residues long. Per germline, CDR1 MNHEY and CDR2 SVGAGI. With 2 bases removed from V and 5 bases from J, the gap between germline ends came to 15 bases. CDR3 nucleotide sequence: TGTGCCAGCAGTTACGATCGAACCAGTATCGAGACCCAGTACTTC. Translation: CASSYDRTSIETQYF.

CDR3 sequence: CASSSTYEQYF. In DNA form, the CDR3 reads TGTGCCAGCAGCTCTACCTACGAGCAGTACTTC. The chain combines TRBV7-2 with TRBJ2-7; D gene ambiguous. CDR3 length: 11 amino acids. Trimming removed 4 bases from V and 2 bases from J, with 3 bases in between. Germline V gene lookup returns CDR1 SGHTA and CDR2 FQGNSA.

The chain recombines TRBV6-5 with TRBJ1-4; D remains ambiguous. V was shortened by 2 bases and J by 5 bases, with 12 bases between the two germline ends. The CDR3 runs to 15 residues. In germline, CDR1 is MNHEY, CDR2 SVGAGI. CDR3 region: CASSYDPGANEKLFF. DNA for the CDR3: TGTGCCAGCAGTTACGATCCGGGCGCGAATGAAAAACTGTTTTTT.

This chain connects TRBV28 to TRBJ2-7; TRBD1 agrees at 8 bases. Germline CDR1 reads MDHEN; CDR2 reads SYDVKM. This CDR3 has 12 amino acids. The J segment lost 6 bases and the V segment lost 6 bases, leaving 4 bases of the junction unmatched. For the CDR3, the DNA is TGTGCCAGCAGGAAAACAGGGGGCGAGCAGTACTTC. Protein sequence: CASRKTGGEQYF.

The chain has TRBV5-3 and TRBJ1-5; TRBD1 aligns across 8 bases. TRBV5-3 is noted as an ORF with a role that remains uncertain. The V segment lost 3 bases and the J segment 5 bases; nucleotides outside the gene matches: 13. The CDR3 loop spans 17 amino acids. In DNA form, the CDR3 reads TGTGCCAGAAGCTCGACAGGGGCGGAATGGAGTTATCAGCCCCAGCATTTT. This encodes CARSSTGAEWSYQPQHF.

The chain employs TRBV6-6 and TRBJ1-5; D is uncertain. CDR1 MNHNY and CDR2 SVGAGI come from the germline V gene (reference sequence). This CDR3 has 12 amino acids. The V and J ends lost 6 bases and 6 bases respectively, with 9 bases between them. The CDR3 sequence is CASSPPGQPQHF. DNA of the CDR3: TGTGCCAGCAGCCCCCCGGGTCAGCCCCAGCATTTT.

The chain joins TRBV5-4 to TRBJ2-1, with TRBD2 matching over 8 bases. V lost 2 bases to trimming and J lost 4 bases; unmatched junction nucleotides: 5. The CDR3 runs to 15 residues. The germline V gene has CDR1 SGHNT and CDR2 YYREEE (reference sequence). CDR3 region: CASSFKSGSYNEQFF. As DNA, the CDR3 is TGTGCCAGCAGCTTTAAAAGCGGGAGTTACAATGAGCAGTTCTTC.

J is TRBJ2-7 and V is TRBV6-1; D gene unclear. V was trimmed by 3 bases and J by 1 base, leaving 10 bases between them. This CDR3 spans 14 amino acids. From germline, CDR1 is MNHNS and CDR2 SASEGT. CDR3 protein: CASSERGGSYEQYF. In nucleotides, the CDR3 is TGTGCCAGCAGTGAGCGAGGCGGATCCTACGAGCAGTACTTC.

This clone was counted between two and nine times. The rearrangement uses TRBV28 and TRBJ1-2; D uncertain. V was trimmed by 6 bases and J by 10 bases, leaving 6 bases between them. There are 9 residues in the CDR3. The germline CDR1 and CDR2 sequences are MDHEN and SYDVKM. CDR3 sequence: CASSLPYTF. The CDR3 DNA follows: TGTGCCAGCAGCCTTCCCTACACCTTC.